At least ten counts were recorded for the clone carrying this TCR beta chain. The antigen is unknown. This entry comes from a study of T cell repertoires in cytomegalovirus infection. Whole-study findings and limits: CMV-specific HLA-C-restricted TCR beta clonotypes dominated the ex vivo response. Cumulative public TCR beta family frequency identified carriers of CMV plus the relevant HLA.

Looked up from germline, CDR1 is MDHEN and CDR2 is SYDVKM. The CDR3 spans 15 residues. With 4 bases removed from V and 2 bases from J, the gap between germline ends came to 12 bases. TCRdb itself ran the reads through MiXCR, one entry per CDR3 protein. The sample records under 850,000 distinct CDR3 sequences, less than 40% being singletons. Material for sequencing was PBMCs. The chain joins TRBV28 to TRBJ2-1, with a weak D call TRBD2 (6 bases). This receptor was taken from a human donor in good health (CMV status not recorded). Some clones in this sample may be carry-over from other donors' samples. In DNA, the CDR3 is TGTGCCAGCAGTTCACACGGGAGTCCCTACAATGAGCAGTTCTTC. This encodes CASSSHGSPYNEQFF.